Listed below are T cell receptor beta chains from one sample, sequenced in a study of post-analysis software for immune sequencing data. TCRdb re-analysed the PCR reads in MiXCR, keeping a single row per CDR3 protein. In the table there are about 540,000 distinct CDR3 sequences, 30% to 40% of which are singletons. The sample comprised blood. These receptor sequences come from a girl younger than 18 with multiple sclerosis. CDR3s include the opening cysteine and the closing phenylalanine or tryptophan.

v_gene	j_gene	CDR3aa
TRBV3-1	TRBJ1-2	CAGSPNSKNYGYTF
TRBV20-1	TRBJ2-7	CSARGQGYEYEQYF
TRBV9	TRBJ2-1	CASSYYNGLNEQFF
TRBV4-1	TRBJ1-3	CASSIAGTGGNTIYF
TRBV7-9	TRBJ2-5	CASSYLGQPQETQYF
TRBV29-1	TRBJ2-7	CSGMGQGHSYEQYF
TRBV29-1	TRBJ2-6	CSVASRLGANVLTF
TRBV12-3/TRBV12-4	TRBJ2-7	CVSSLGRGQGTYEQYF
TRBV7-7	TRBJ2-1	CASSSLAGVNNEQFF
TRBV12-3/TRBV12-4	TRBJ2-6	CASSPAGLHSGANVLTF
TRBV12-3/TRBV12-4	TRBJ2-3	CASSPRTGVGDTQYF
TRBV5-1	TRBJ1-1	CASSETGQGGRTEAFF
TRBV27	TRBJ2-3	CASSSSSDTQYF
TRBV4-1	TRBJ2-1	CASSQGAGEQFF
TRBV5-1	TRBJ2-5	CASSQYRGYQETQYF
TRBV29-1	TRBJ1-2	CSVDGRPLYYGYTF
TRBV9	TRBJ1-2	CASSVLSQAGYGYTF
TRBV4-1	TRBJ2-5	CASSQGLGREETQYF